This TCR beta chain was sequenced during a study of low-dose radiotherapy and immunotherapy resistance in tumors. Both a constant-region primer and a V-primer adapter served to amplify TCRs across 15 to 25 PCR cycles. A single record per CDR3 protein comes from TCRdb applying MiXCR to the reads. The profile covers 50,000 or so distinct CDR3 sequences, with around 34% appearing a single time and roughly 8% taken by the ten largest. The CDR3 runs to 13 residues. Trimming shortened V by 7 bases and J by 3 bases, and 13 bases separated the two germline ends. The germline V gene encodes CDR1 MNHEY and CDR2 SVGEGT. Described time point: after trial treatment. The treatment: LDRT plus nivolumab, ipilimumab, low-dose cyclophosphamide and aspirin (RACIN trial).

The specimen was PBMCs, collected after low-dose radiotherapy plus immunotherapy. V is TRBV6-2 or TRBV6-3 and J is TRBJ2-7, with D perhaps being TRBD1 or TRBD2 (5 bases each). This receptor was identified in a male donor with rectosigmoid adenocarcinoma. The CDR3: CASTDGAGYEQYF. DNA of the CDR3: TGTGCCAGCACCGACGGGGCGGGCTACGAGCAGTACTTC.